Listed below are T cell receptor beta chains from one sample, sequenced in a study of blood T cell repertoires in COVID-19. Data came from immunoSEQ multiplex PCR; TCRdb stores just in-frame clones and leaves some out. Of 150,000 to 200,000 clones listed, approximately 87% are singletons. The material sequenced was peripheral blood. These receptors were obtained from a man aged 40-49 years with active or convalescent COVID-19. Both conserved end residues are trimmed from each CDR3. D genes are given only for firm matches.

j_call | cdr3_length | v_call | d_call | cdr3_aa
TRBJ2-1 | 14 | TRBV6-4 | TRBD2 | ASSDTPSGAPGEQF
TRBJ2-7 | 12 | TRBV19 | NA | ASSIDRYSYEQY
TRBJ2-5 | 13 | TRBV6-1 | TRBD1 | ASSEMPGQRETQY
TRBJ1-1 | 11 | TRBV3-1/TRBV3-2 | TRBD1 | ASSQGTGGTAF
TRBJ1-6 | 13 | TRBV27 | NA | ASSLAGPPQSPLH
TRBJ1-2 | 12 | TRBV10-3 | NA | AISDSTVGYGYT
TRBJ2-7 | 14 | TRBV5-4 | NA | ASSLGRGGGAYEQY
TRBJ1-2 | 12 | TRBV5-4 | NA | ASSLRQGIYGYT
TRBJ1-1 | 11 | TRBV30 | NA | AWISGGRTEAF
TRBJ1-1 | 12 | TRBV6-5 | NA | ASSDGQPNTEAF
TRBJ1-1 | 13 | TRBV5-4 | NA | ASSSNRGRNTEAF
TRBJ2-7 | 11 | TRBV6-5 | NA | ASTRQGGHEQY
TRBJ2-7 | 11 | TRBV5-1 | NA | ASSIDNSYEQY
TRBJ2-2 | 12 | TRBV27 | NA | ASSSGVLTGELF
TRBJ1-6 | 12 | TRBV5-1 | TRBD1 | ASRLQGDHSPLH
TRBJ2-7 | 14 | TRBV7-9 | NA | ASSPPDLDRFYEQY
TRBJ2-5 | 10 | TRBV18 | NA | ASSRGQETQY
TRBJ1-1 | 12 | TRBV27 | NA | ASRKDGGNTEAF
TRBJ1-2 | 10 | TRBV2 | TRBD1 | ASSLTGSGYT
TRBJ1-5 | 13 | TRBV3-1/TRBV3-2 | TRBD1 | ASSQEQGLGQPQH
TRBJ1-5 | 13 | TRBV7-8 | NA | ASSLVRSKSGPQH
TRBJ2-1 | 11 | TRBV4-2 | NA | ASSQEIRGARF
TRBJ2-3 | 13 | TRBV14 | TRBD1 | ASSRQGRVTDTQY
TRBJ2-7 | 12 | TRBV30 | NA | AWAQGPLDYEQY
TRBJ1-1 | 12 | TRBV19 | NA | ASSPPGSDRRAF
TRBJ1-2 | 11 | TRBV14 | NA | ASSSQQNYGYT
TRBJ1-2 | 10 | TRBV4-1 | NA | ASSGGAAGYT
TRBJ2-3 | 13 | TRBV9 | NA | ASSPEEGITDTQY
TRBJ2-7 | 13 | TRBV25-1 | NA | ASIGRAAEGYEQY
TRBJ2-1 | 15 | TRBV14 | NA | ASSQHSGGPPYNEQF
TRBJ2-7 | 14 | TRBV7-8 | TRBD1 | ASSLRGRDRGHEQY
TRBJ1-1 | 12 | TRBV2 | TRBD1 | ASGWDRLGPEAF
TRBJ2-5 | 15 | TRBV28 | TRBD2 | ASSAGTSGGAGKTQY
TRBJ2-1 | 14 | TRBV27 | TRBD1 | ASSSTTGTVRSGQF
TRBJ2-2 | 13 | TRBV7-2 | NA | ASSLGGANTGELF
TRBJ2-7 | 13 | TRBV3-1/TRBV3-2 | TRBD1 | ASSQGAGTAYEQY
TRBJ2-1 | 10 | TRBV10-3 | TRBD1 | ATTGKNNEQF
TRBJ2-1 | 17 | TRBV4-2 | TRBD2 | ASSQGITSGGGNYNEQF
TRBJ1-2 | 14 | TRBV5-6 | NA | ASSLNRVPTPRGYT
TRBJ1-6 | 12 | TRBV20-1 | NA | SASTGNHNSPLH
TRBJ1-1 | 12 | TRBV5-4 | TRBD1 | ASSPDRGGTEAF
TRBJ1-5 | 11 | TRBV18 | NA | ASSRDTDQPQH
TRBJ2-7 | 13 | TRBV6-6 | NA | ASKLGSKSGYEQY
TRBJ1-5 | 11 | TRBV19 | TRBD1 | ASTSTGSQPQH
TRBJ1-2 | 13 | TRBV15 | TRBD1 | ATSIRDRDGYGYT
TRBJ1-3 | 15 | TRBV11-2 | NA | ASSLGSIAGSGNTIY
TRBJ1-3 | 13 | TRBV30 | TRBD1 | AWSRQGATGNTIY
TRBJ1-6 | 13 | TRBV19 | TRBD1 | ASSMYGTGDSPLH
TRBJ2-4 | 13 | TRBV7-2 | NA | ASSLSTRGGNIQY
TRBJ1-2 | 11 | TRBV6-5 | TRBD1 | ASKTGTNYGYT
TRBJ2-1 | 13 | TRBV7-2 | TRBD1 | ASSVFRGRRNEQF
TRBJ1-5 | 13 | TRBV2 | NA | ASSGGREEGQPQH
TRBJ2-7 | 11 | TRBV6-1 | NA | ASSELTAYEQY
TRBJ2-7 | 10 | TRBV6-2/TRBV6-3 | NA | ASSGRGYEQY